This TCR beta chain derives from a study of regulatory T cells in long-lasting Graves disease. The study, taken as a whole, reports: Persistent Graves' patients showed less TCR diversity than newly diagnosed ones.

About this clonotype: Its antigen is currently unknown.

This CDR3 has 15 amino acids. Sample time point: newly diagnosed GD, antithyroid drugs for less than 3 months. RNA isolated from PBMCs was used to make the TCR library. Sequencing libraries for TCR beta were prepared with iRepertoire HTBI primers and Arm-PCR of CDR3 regions. In the authors' workflow: The study identified 55 to 80 TRBV and approximately 13 TRBJ segments across samples. MiXCR, applied by TCRdb to the multiplex PCR reads, yields one record per CDR3 protein. The V and J calls and clone size are TCRdb's, not the authors'. Of just over 600,000 distinct CDR3 sequences in the sample, about 15% were seen once. These data also formed part of another study, on T cells in Graves' hyperthyroidism and ophthalmopathy. According to that study: For the diagnoses, clinical symptoms, serum thyroxine and TRAb, thyroid ultrasound and orbital computed tomography were used. RT-PCR in the first round (using the HTBI primer set) targeted the TCR CDR3.

This chain links TRBV12-3 or TRBV12-4 with TRBJ2-3; tentative D call: TRBD1 (6 bases). The DNA end favors TRBJ2-5, so the J call may be wrong. The starting material was peripheral blood mononuclear cells (PBMCs), obtained at new diagnosis, from a patient treated with antithyroid drugs. The sequence was obtained from a woman in her 30s with Graves disease. The CDR3 nucleotides are TGTGCCAGCAGAGCTTTTGGGGGCGCGCAGGAGACCCAGTACTTC. This sequence encodes CASRAFGGAQETQYF.